The 27 T cell receptor beta chains in this list originate from one sample, sequenced in a study of response to subunit inactivated influenza vaccine. In TCRdb, the RT-PCR reads were re-called with MiXCR into one record per CDR3 protein. Of approximately 490,000 distinct CDR3 sequences listed, approximately 7.8% are singletons. The sequencing used PBMCs from blood, collected less than 30 months after vaccination. These TCRs come from a man aged 50 to 69 who received an inactivated influenza vaccine.

Only a few counts were recorded for this clonotype. Here the CDR3 reads CASSMDREQPQHF. The CDR3 nucleotides read TGTGCCAGCAGCATGGACAGGGAACAGCCCCAGCATTTT. The rearrangement links TRBV7-8 to TRBJ1-5, with TRBD1 identical over 8 bases. CDR1 SGHVS and CDR2 FQNEAQ come from the germline V gene. V lost 5 bases and J lost 7; bases outside the gene matches: 4. The length of the CDR3 is 13 residues.

At least ten counts were recorded for this clonotype. The chain employs TRBV7-8 and TRBJ2-6; 7 nucleotides align to TRBD2. Germline values: CDR1 SGHVS, CDR2 FQNEAQ. The CDR3 runs 17 residues. Trimming removed 1 base from V and 2 bases from J; junction bases left unmatched: 5. In DNA form, the CDR3 reads TGTGCCAGCAGCTTAGTGGGGGGGGTCGCTGGGGCCAACGTCCTGACTTTC. This codes for CASSLVGGVAGANVLTF.

This clonotype was counted ten times or more. CDR3 sequence: CASRGQGNTEAFF. The CDR3 DNA reads TGCGCCAGCAGAGGACAGGGGAACACTGAAGCTTTCTTT. This chain connects TRBV5-1 to TRBJ1-1; 8 nucleotides line up with TRBD1. CDR3 size: 13 residues. V dropped 5 bases and J dropped 1; count of bases not matched to a gene: 1. Germline CDR1 is SGHRS and CDR2 is YFSETQ.

In this sample, this clonotype turned up a few times. The genes are TRBV5-1 and TRBJ2-5; 11 nucleotides match TRBD2. CDR3 length: 16 amino acids. V shed 3 bases, J shed 7 bases, and the junction held 11 bases outside the gene matches. Germline V gene sequence: CDR1 SGHRS, CDR2 YFSETQ. CDR3 protein: CASSSIAGGHPGTQYF. CDR3 bases: TGCGCCAGCAGCTCGATAGCGGGGGGGCACCCGGGGACCCAGTACTTC.

This clonotype occurred a few times. The rearrangement links TRBV29-1 to TRBJ2-1; D is possibly TRBD2 (6 bases). The germline V and J ends were trimmed by 4 bases and 4 bases, with 11 bases remaining between them. The CDR3 is 13 amino acids. Germline assignment: CDR1 SQVTM and CDR2 ANQGSEA. As DNA, the CDR3 is TGCAGCGTTGTGGGCGGGAAATACAATGAGCAGTTCTTC. Its translation: CSVVGGKYNEQFF.

This clonotype came up many times. The chain links TRBV11-2 to TRBJ2-3, with TRBD2 matching 13 bases. The CDR3 length is 19 residues. CDR1 and CDR2 from the germline V gene are SGHAT and FQNNGV. V lost 3 bases and J lost 1; bases outside the gene matches: 10. The CDR3 sequence: CASSFRTSGSGARTDTQYF. CDR3 DNA: TGTGCCAGCAGCTTCCGGACTAGCGGGAGTGGAGCGCGCACAGATACGCAGTATTTT.

The V and J genes are TRBV10-3 and TRBJ2-7, with 10 bases identical to TRBD2. Germline CDR1 ENHRY, CDR2 SYGVKD. The CDR3 extends over 13 amino acids. Unmatched junction bases numbered 6, after V lost 10 bases and J lost 3 bases. The CDR3 reads CASGLADDYEQYF. In DNA, the CDR3 is TGTGCCAGCGGACTAGCGGACGACTACGAGCAGTACTTC.

This clonotype occurred a few times. The chain links TRBV11-1 to TRBJ2-3; D ambiguous. V was shortened by 7 bases and J by 2 bases, with 10 bases between the two germline ends. CDR3 length: 13 amino acids. Germline V lookup: CDR1 SGHAT, CDR2 FQDESV (reference sequence). CDR3 sequence reads: CASNTDNTDTQYF. The CDR3 nucleotides are TGTGCCAGCAATACAGACAACACAGATACGCAGTATTTT.

This clonotype was recorded a few times. V gene TRBV5-1 combines with J gene TRBJ2-1, with TRBD2 matching over 7 bases. The CDR3 contains 12 residues. Germline V gene data show CDR1 as SGHRS and CDR2 as YFSETQ. The V gene end was trimmed by 10 bases and the J gene end by 9 bases; junction bases not matched to a gene: 10. CDR3 residues: CASTGLSREQFF. The CDR3 region has the DNA TGCGCCTCAACGGGACTATCCCGTGAGCAGTTCTTC.

This clonotype was counted a few times. J is TRBJ2-3 and V is TRBV28; the D is unclear. CDR1 MDHEN and CDR2 SYDVKM come from the germline V gene. The CDR3 length is 15 residues. Deletions cut 4 bases from V and 4 bases from J, with 15 bases between. The chain's CDR3 is CASSSRRSTSDTQYF. The CDR3 DNA reads TGTGCCAGCAGTTCCCGGCGGTCCACTTCAGATACGCAGTATTTT.

Details on this clonotype: A much larger clone lies one base from this, so it may be a read error. The chain combines TRBV20-1 with TRBJ1-6; D call uncertain. The germline V gene has CDR1 DFQATT and CDR2 SNEGSKA (reference sequence). The CDR3 spans 16 residues. CDR3 in DNA: TGCTGTGCTAGAGATAATCCTGGGAGGGATAATTCACCCCTCCACTTT. Its translation: CCARDNPGRDNSPLHF.

The rearrangement joins TRBV3-1 to TRBJ2-1; 9 bases align to TRBD2. J lost 13 bases, V lost 6 bases, and 7 bases had no gene match. Germline CDR1 and CDR2: LGHDT and YNNKEL (reference sequence). This CDR3 has 12 residues. CDR3 in DNA: TGTGCCAGCAGACAAACCGGGACTAGCCAGTTCTTC. Protein product: CASRQTGTSQFF.

This clonotype showed up just a few times. This rearrangement joins TRBV28 to TRBJ1-5, with D hard to call. This CDR3 has 14 amino acids. Germline V CDR1 and CDR2: MDHEN, SYDVKM. The V gene lost 7 bases and the J gene lost 6 bases, with 16 bases spanning the gap. The CDR3: CASTSPSGSQPQHF. The CDR3 DNA sequence: TGTGCCAGCACTTCCCCCAGCGGGAGTCAGCCCCAGCATTTT.

Many counts were recorded for this clonotype. The gene calls are TRBV29-1 and TRBJ2-3, with a possible D match to TRBD2 (6 bases). Trimming cost V 2 bases and J 3 bases, with 12 bases left between them. Per germline, CDR1 SQVTM and CDR2 ANQGSEA. The CDR3 loop spans 14 amino acids. The CDR3 is CSVETHRETDTQYF. DNA of the CDR3: TGCAGCGTTGAAACCCACCGGGAGACAGATACGCAGTATTTT.

This clonotype was recorded a few times. The V call is TRBV6-6, the J call TRBJ2-3; D is ambiguous. Trimming removed 4 bases at V and 4 bases at J, with 6 bases between. Germline CDR1 and CDR2: MNHNY and SVGAGI (reference sequence). This CDR3 has 12 amino acids. The CDR3 DNA reads TGTGCCAGCAGTTGGCAGGCAGATACGCAGTATTTT. This codes for CASSWQADTQYF.

The table lists this clonotype with many counts. The CDR3 nucleotides are TGTGCCAGCAGTGAATTTCCGGGCGGGGGACTCCAAGAGACCCAGTACTTC. It is translated as CASSEFPGGGLQETQYF. The gene calls are TRBV25-1 and TRBJ2-5, with TRBD2 identical over 7 bases. Looked up from germline, CDR1 is MGHDK and CDR2 is SYGVNS. Trimming at V came to 1 base and at J to 1 base, leaving 9 bases not matched to a gene. CDR3 length: 17 residues.

The chain couples TRBV24-1 to TRBJ2-1; 8 nucleotides agree with TRBD1. The V segment lost 9 bases and the J segment 9 bases; nucleotides outside the gene matches: 9. This CDR3 contains 13 residues. CDR1 is KGHDR and CDR2 is SFDVKD in the germline V gene. The CDR3 DNA reads TGTGCCACCTCCAGACAGGGGTTTAGTGAGCAGTTCTTC. Residues: CATSRQGFSEQFF.

This clonotype was found many times. This chain connects TRBV7-9 to TRBJ2-5; D is unresolved. Germline loops: CDR1 SEHNR, CDR2 FQNEAQ (reference sequence). This CDR3 is 11 amino acids long. The V gene lost 2 bases and the J gene lost 5 bases, with 3 bases spanning the gap. CDR3 in amino acids: CASSLSETQYF. The CDR3 DNA sequence: TGTGCCAGCAGCTTAAGTGAGACCCAGTACTTC.

This clonotype was observed many times. The genes are TRBV29-1 and TRBJ1-2; the D is unclear. The CDR3 contains 11 residues. The V and J ends lost 1 base and 6 bases respectively, with 6 bases between them. Germline V gives CDR1 SQVTM, CDR2 ANQGSEA. Here the CDR3 reads CSVEGAHGYTF. The CDR3 DNA sequence: TGCAGCGTTGAAGGGGCCCATGGCTACACCTTC.

Many counts were recorded for this clonotype. In DNA, the CDR3 is TGCAGCGTGCGACTAGCGGGGACCTACGAGCAGTACTTC. Amino acid sequence: CSVRLAGTYEQYF. The V call is TRBV29-1, the J call TRBJ2-7; 11 bases align to TRBD2. J lost 2 bases, V lost 6 bases, and 3 bases had no gene match. The CDR3 consists of 13 residues. Germline assignment: CDR1 SQVTM and CDR2 ANQGSEA.

As for this clonotype: A much larger clone lies a single base off, so this may be a read error. V and J are TRBV4-2 and TRBJ2-3; D remains unclear. Germline CDR1 is LGHNA and CDR2 is YNFKEQ. V lost 1 base and J 4 bases, leaving 15 bases between the germline ends. The CDR3 sequence is 16 residues long. The CDR3 protein is CASSQGVEASADTQYF. The DNA of the CDR3 is TGTGCCAGCAGCCAAGGGGTTGAGGCGAGCGCAGATACGCAGTATTTT.

The chain is built from TRBV10-3 and TRBJ1-1, with D possibly TRBD1 on 5 matching bases. Trimming cost V 0 bases and J 4 bases, with 9 bases left between them. The CDR3 sequence is 14 residues long. In germline, CDR1 is ENHRY, CDR2 SYGVKD. The CDR3: CAISESQGSTEAFF. CDR3 in DNA: TGTGCCATCAGTGAGTCGCAGGGCAGCACTGAAGCTTTCTTT.

This clonotype was found many times. The V call is TRBV11-1, the J call TRBJ2-2; TRBD1 aligns across 7 bases. Germline V lookup: CDR1 SGHAT, CDR2 FQDESV (reference sequence). J lost 6 bases, V lost 5 bases, and 3 bases had no gene match. The CDR3 totals 13 residues. The CDR3, as DNA: TGTGCCAGCAGCCTCGGGACAGCCGGGGAGCTGTTTTTT. Residues: CASSLGTAGELFF.

This clonotype was seen a handful of times. This chain uses TRBV20-1 with TRBJ2-3; maybe TRBD1 (5 bases). Trimming took 1 base from V and 4 from J, leaving 12 bases between them. CDR1 and CDR2 from the germline V gene are DFQATT and SNEGSKA (reference sequence). This CDR3 is built from 14 residues. In DNA form, the CDR3 reads TGCAGTGCTAGAGTAGGGGCAGGGTCAGATACGCAGTATTTT. Protein sequence: CSARVGAGSDTQYF.

Ten or more counts support this clonotype. The chain joins TRBV12-3 or TRBV12-4 to TRBJ2-7; maybe TRBD1 (6 bases). Deletions cut 3 bases from V and 3 bases from J, with 18 bases between. The CDR3 extends over 16 amino acids. CDR3: CASSFSSGTRSYEQYF. In nucleotides, the CDR3 is TGTGCCAGCAGTTTTTCATCCGGGACACGGAGCTACGAGCAGTACTTC.

This sequence joins TRBV23-1 and TRBJ2-5, with 8 positions matching TRBD2. TRBV23-1 is an open reading frame, and its role is uncertain. The ends lost 0 bases at V and 2 bases at J; junction bases unmatched: 5. The CDR3 has 16 residues. As DNA, the CDR3 is TGCGCCAGCAGTCAATCTAACGGGGGGGCACAAGAGACCCAGTACTTC. This translates into CASSQSNGGAQETQYF.

The CDR3 sequence: CSARTGNGRELFF. CDR3 DNA: TGCAGCGCCCGGACAGGGAATGGGAGGGAGCTGTTTTTT. The V and J genes are TRBV29-1 and TRBJ2-2, with 8 positions matching TRBD1. Germline values: CDR1 SQVTM, CDR2 ANQGSEA. V dropped 7 bases and J dropped 9; count of bases not matched to a gene: 10. There are 13 residues in the CDR3.